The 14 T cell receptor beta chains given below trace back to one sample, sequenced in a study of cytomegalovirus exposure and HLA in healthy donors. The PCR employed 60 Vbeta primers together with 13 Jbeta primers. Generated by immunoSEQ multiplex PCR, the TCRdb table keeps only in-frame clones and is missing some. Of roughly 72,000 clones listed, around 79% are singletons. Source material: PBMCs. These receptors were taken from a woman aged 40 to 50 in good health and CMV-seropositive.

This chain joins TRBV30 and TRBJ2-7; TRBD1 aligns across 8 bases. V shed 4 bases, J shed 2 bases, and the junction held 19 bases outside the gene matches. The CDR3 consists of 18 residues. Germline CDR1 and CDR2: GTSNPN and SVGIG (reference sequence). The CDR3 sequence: CAWTHMAPRRDRTYEQYF. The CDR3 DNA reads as TGTGCCTGGACCCACATGGCTCCCCGCCGGGACAGGACCTACGAGCAGTACTTC.

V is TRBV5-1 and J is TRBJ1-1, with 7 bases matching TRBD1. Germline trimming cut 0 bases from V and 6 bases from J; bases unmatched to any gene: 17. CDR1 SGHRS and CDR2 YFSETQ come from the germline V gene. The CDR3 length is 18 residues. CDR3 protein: CASSLAGKGAVPLPEAFF. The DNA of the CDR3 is TGCGCCAGCAGCTTGGCGGGCAAGGGGGCTGTACCGTTACCTGAAGCTTTCTTT.

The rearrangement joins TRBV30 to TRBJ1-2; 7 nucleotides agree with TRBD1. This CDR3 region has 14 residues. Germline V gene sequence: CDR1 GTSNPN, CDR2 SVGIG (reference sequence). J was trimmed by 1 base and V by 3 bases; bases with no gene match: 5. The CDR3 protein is CAWRTGIGNYGYTF. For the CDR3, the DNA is TGTGCCTGGAGGACAGGGATCGGTAACTATGGCTACACCTTC.

CDR3 DNA sequence: TGTGCCAGCAGCACACAGAGTTACAATGAGCAGTTCTTC. This codes for CASSTQSYNEQFF. The chain combines TRBV5-6 with TRBJ2-1; D gene ambiguous. V lost 4 bases, J lost 4 bases, and 9 bases lay in between. The CDR3 loop spans 13 amino acids. CDR1 is SGHDT and CDR2 is YYEEEE in the germline V gene.

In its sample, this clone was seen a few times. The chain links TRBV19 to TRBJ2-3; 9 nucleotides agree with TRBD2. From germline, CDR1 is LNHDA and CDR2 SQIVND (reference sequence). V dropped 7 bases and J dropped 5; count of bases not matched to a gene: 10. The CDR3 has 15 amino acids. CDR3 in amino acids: CASTETSGSGDTQYF. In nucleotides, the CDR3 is TGTGCCAGTACGGAGACTAGCGGATCCGGAGATACGCAGTATTTT.

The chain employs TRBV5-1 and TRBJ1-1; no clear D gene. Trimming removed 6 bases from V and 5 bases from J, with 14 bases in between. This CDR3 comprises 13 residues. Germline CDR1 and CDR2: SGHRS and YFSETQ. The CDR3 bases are TGCGCCAGCACCCGGGCCGAGGGAACTGAAGCTTTCTTT. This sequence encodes CASTRAEGTEAFF.

This CDR3 reads CASSDPMTPTDTQYF. CDR3 DNA: TGTGCCAGCAGTGATCCAATGACACCCACAGATACGCAGTATTTT. This chain joins TRBV25-1 and TRBJ2-3; D is uncertain. This CDR3 comprises 15 residues. Trimming stripped 3 bases from V and 2 bases from J, with 12 bases between. CDR1 is MGHDK and CDR2 is SYGVNS in the germline V gene. Combining the CDR3 with reference TRBV25-1 and TRBJ2-3 gives the whole variable domain EADIYQTPRYLVIGTGKKITLECSQTMGHDKMYWYQQDPGMELHLIHYSYGVNSTEKGDLSSESTVSRIRTEHFPLTLESARPSHTSQYLCASSDPMTPTDTQYFGPGTRLTVL.

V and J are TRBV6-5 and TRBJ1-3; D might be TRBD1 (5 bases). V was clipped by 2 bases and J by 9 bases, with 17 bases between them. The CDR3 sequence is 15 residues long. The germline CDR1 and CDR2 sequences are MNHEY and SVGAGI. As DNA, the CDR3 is TGTGCCAGCAGTTACCTTGGGGGGGGAGTGGGCACCATATATTTT. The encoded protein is CASSYLGGGVGTIYF.

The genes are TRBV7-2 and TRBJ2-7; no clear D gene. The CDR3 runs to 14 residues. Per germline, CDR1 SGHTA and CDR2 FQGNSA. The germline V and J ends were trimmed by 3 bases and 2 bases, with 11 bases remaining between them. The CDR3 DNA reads TGTGCCAGCAGCTTCGGTCACGGTCCCTACGAGCAGTACTTC. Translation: CASSFGHGPYEQYF.

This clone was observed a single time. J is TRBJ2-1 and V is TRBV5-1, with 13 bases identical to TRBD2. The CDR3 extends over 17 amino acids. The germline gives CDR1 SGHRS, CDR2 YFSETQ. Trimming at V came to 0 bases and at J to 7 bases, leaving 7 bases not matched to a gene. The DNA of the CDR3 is TGCGCCAGCAGCTTGGGGACTAGCGGGGGAAGTGGAAATGAGCAGTTCTTC. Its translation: CASSLGTSGGSGNEQFF. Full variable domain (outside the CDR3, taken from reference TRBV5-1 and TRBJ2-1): KAGVTQTPRYLIKTRGQQVTLSCSPISGHRSVSWYQQTPGQGLQFLFEYFSETQRNKGNFPGRFSGRQFSNSRSEMNVSTLELGDSALYLCASSLGTSGGSGNEQFFGPGTRLTVL.

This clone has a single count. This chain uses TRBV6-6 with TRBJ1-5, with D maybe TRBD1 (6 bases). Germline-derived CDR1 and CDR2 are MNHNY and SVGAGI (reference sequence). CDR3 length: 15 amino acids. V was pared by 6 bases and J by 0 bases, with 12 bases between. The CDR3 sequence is CASRPHRDSNQPQHF. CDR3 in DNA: TGTGCCAGCAGACCCCACAGGGATAGCAATCAGCCCCAGCATTTT.

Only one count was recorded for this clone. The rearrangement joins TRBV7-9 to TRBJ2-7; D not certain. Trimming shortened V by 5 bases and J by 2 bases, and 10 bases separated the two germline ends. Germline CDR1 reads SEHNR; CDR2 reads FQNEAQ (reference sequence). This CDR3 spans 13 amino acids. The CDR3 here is CASSIGPAYEQYF. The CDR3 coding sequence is TGTGCCAGCAGCATAGGTCCAGCCTACGAGCAGTACTTC.

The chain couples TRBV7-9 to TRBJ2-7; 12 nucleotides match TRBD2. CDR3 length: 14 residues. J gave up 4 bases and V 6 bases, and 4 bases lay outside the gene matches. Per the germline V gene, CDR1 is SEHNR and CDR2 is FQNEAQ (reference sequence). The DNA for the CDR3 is TGTGCCAGCAGGGGGACTAGCGGGTTATACGAGCAGTACTTC. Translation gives CASRGTSGLYEQYF.

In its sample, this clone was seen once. The CDR3 nucleotides are TGCGCCAGCAGCTTGGGAGGACAGGGCATCACCTACGAGCAGTACTTC. Protein: CASSLGGQGITYEQYF. J is TRBJ2-7 and V is TRBV5-1; 8 bases fit TRBD1. The junction had 7 bases not matched to a gene; V was cut back by 0 bases and J by 2 bases. Germline V gives CDR1 SGHRS, CDR2 YFSETQ. This CDR3 is 16 amino acids long.